This TCR beta chain comes out of a study of blood T cells in healthy people across ages. Findings of the study overall: Possibly, changes in expanded clonotypes were confounded because donor CMV status was unknown.

Notes on this clonotype: Antigen specificity is unknown.

The CDR3 contains 15 residues. Trimming took 3 bases from V and 7 from J, leaving 13 bases between them. Next came a second PCR, run for about 7 to 11 cycles, which used a sample-barcoded 5' primer along with a J-beta primer mix. One entry per CDR3 protein, called by TCRdb with MiXCR from the 5' RACE reads. The data hold 650,000 to 1,000,000 distinct CDR3 sequences, with about 36% observed a single time. The receptor comes from a young man in good health. The V call is TRBV12-3 or TRBV12-4, the J call TRBJ1-6; D remains ambiguous. Sequencing was performed on blood. Here the CDR3 reads CASSFGPLRNSPLHF. CDR3 DNA: TGTGCCAGCAGTTTTGGCCCCCTCAGGAATTCACCCCTCCACTTT.